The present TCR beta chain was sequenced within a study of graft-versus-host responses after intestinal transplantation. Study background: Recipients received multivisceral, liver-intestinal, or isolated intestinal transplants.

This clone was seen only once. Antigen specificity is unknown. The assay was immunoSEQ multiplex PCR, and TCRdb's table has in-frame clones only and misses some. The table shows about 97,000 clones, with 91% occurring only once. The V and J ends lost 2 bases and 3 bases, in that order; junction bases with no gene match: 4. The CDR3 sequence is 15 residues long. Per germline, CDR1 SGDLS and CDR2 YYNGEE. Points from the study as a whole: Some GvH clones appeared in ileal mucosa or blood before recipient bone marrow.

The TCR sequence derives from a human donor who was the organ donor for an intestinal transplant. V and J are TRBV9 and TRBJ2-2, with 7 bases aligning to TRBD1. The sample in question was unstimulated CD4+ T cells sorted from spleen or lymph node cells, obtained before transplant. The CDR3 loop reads CASSVGDRDTGELFF. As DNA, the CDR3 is TGTGCCAGCAGCGTTGGGGACAGAGACACCGGGGAGCTGTTTTTT.